The clone carrying this T cell receptor (beta chain) appeared many times. These data are taken from a study of human T cells and chemical hapten exposure. Study-level information: The sensitizer, 2% DPC, was used on roughly 2 cm by roughly 2 cm of upper inner arm skin. Patches with 0.01% DPC went on the upper back, and the tests were read at 6 days.

The CDR3 extends over 13 amino acids. Germline assignment: CDR1 SGHVS and CDR2 FNYEAQ. V shed 7 bases, J shed 7 bases, and the junction held 4 bases outside the gene matches. The time point: pre-sensitization, week 0. Treatment reported: therapeutic diphenylcyclopropenone sensitization with weekly scalp DPC. Extraction yielded total RNA from whole blood (unfractionated). TCRdb itself ran the RACE reads through MiXCR, one entry per CDR3 protein. In the table there are around 110,000 distinct CDR3 sequences, 9% to 15% of which are singletons. The sample consisted of whole blood, taken in connection with sensitization to the hapten diphenylcyclopropenone (DPC). This chain uses TRBV7-6 with TRBJ1-6, with TRBD1 matching over 7 bases. This receptor was identified in a woman in her forties or fifties with alopecia areata. Some clones in this sample may be carry-over from other donors' samples. CDR3 DNA: TGTGCCAGCAAGGGGACAGAGAATTCACCCCTCCACTTT. Protein sequence: CASKGTENSPLHF. Together with reference TRBV7-6 and TRBJ1-6, the CDR3 gives the full variable domain: GAGVSQSPRYKVTKRGQDVALRCDPISGHVSLYWYRQALGQGPEFLTYFNYEAQQDKSGLPNDRFSAERPEGSISTLTIQRTEQRDSAMYRCASKGTENSPLHFGNGTRLTVT.